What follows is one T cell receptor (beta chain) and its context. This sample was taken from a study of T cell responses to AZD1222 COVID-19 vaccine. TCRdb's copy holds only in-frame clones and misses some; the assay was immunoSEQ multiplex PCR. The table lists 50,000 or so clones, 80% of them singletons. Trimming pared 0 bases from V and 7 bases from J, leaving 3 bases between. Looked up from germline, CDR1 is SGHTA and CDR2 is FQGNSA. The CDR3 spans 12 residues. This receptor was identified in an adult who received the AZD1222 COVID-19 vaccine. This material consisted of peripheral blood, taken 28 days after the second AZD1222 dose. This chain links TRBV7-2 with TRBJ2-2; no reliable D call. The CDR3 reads CASSLAGGELFF. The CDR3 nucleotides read TGTGCCAGCAGCTTAGCAGGCGGGGAGCTGTTTTTT.